The clone carrying this T cell receptor beta chain was counted ten times or more. Its antigen is still unknown. The data were obtained in a study of neurological immune-mediated disorders. Time point defined: longitudinal time-point 3. The unsorted libraries were produced from 2 million PBMCs held at -80 C. The cDNA was synthesized by 5'RACE incorporating 10-nucleotide random UMIs. Every sequencing run returned over 170 million TCR-beta sequences, which were derived from 15-18 subjects. TCRdb passed the 5' RACE reads through MiXCR, listing each CDR3 protein once. This sample has roughly 49,000 distinct CDR3 sequences; roughly an eighth occur once, and the top ten carry around 8.8%. V gave up 6 bases and J gave up 5 bases; unmatched junction bases: 12. The CDR3 sequence is 15 residues long. Germline CDR1 SGHKS, CDR2 YYEKEE (reference sequence). Whole-study findings and limits: None of the CDR3 amino acid sequences in expanded clones turned up in more than one subject, which points to private repertoires in all groups.

The TCR comes from a male donor with HTLV-1-associated myelopathy (HAM/TSP). This rearrangement joins TRBV5-5 to TRBJ2-5; TRBD1 agrees at 8 bases. The specimen was PBMCs. Written as DNA, the CDR3 is TGTGCCAGCACCCGGACGCGACAGGGGTCCGAGACCCAGTACTTC. The encoded protein is CASTRTRQGSETQYF.